Listed below are T cell receptor beta chains from one sample, sequenced in a study of cytotoxic CD8 clonotypes in ibrutinib-treated CLL. TCRdb's copy holds only in-frame clones and misses some; the assay was immunoSEQ multiplex PCR. The top ten clones hold over 10% of a sample with some 140,000 clones, approximately 81% of them seen once. The sample was PBMCs, taken after 12 months of ibrutinib treatment. Every receptor here comes from a human donor with chronic lymphocytic leukemia. CDR3s include the opening cysteine and the closing phenylalanine or tryptophan. A D gene is named only where the DNA matches it firmly. Expanded clones are given a class, and other clones once, few, many or no size at all.

CDR3: CASSPGVYEQFF
DNA: TGTGCCAGCTCCCCGGGGGTCTATGAGCAGTTCTTC
D: NA
size: NA
J: TRBJ2-1
V: TRBV18

CDR3: CASSLAGTANYEQYF
DNA: TGTGCCAGCAGCTTAGCGGGAACAGCAAACTACGAGCAGTACTTC
D: NA
size: once
J: TRBJ2-7
V: TRBV7-9

CDR3: CASSPRLAGSYEQYF
DNA: TGTGCCAGCAGCCCCCGACTAGCGGGATCATACGAGCAGTACTTC
D: TRBD2
size: NA
J: TRBJ2-7
V: TRBV7-6

CDR3: CASSLGQDNYGYTF
DNA: TGTGCCAGCAGCTTGGGGCAGGACAACTATGGCTACACCTTC
D: NA
size: NA
J: TRBJ1-2
V: TRBV5-4

CDR3: CASSIWEGALWETGELFF
DNA: TGTGCCAGTAGTATCTGGGAGGGGGCGCTTTGGGAAACCGGGGAGCTGTTTTTT
D: NA
size: once
J: TRBJ2-2
V: TRBV19

CDR3: CASSLRTSGYNEQFF
DNA: TGTGCCAGCAGCTTAAGGACTAGCGGCTACAATGAGCAGTTCTTC
D: TRBD2
size: NA
J: TRBJ2-1
V: TRBV7-3

CDR3: CASSPPEVDEQYF
DNA: TGTGCCAGCAGCCCCCCGGAGGTGGACGAGCAGTACTTC
D: NA
size: NA
J: TRBJ2-7
V: TRBV5-6

CDR3: CASSYRGRFQPQHF
DNA: TGTGCCAGCAGCTACAGGGGGCGGTTTCAGCCCCAGCATTTT
D: TRBD1
size: NA
J: TRBJ1-5
V: TRBV28

CDR3: CASTQTVTGELFF
DNA: TGTGCCAGCACCCAAACAGTAACCGGGGAGCTGTTTTTT
D: NA
size: NA
J: TRBJ2-2
V: TRBV6-5

CDR3: CASSTGQSNQPQHF
DNA: TGTGCCAGTAGTACCGGACAGTCCAATCAGCCCCAGCATTTT
D: NA
size: NA
J: TRBJ1-5
V: TRBV19

CDR3: CSASLMSQQFF
DNA: TGCAGTGCTAGTTTGATGTCTCAGCAGTTCTTC
D: NA
size: NA
J: TRBJ2-1
V: TRBV20-1

CDR3: CASSQEGLAGAGYEQYF
DNA: TGCGCCAGCAGCCAAGAAGGACTAGCGGGGGCAGGCTACGAGCAGTACTTC
D: TRBD2
size: NA
J: TRBJ2-7
V: TRBV4-3

CDR3: CASSIKTSGTSTDTQYF
DNA: TGTGCCAGTAGTATAAAGACTAGCGGGACTAGCACAGATACGCAGTATTTT
D: TRBD2
size: NA
J: TRBJ2-3
V: TRBV19

CDR3: CASSGTGANEKLFF
DNA: TGTGCCAGCAGTGGGACAGGGGCTAATGAAAAACTGTTTTTT
D: TRBD1
size: NA
J: TRBJ1-4
V: TRBV6-5

CDR3: CASSLYWASGANVLTF
DNA: TGTGCCAGCAGTTTATATTGGGCATCTGGGGCCAACGTCCTGACTTTC
D: NA
size: NA
J: TRBJ2-6
V: TRBV27

CDR3: CASSSQGLISEAFF
DNA: TGTGCCAGCAGCTCACAGGGGCTAATCAGTGAAGCTTTCTTT
D: TRBD1
size: NA
J: TRBJ1-1
V: TRBV9

CDR3: CASSSPTRSGDTQYF
DNA: TGTGCCAGCAGCTCCCCGACTAGGTCTGGAGATACGCAGTATTTT
D: NA
size: NA
J: TRBJ2-3
V: TRBV7-2

CDR3: CASSEAFAGNTGELFF
DNA: TGTGCCAGCAGTGAAGCTTTTGCAGGGAACACCGGGGAGCTGTTTTTT
D: NA
size: NA
J: TRBJ2-2
V: TRBV2

CDR3: CASSAGTVNEKLFF
DNA: TGTGCCAGCAGCGCCGGGACAGTGAATGAAAAACTGTTTTTT
D: TRBD1
size: NA
J: TRBJ1-4
V: TRBV7-7